The 21 T cell receptor beta chains below come from one sample, sequenced in a study of T-cell reconstitution after alpha-beta-depleted transplantation in children. Preparing the TCRbeta library involved the use of unique molecular identifiers. Each CDR3 protein is one row after TCRdb ran MiXCR on the PCR reads. The table records over 70,000 distinct CDR3 sequences, 9.5% to 15% of them present only once. Sample: PBMCs from the stem cell graft donor, taken from the stem cell graft. Every receptor here comes from a human donor who donated a stem cell graft to a child with inherited bone marrow failure.

This clonotype has ten or more counts. The chain is built from TRBV20-1 and TRBJ1-6; the D gene is possibly TRBD1 (5 bases). Trimming pared 3 bases from V and 0 bases from J, leaving 15 bases between. The CDR3 runs 17 residues. Germline CDR1 and CDR2: DFQATT and SNEGSKA (reference sequence). DNA for the CDR3: TGCAGTGCTAGGCCCTGGGACGTCAGCTCCTATAATTCACCCCTCCACTTT. This translates into CSARPWDVSSYNSPLHF.

This clonotype was recorded many times. The gene calls are TRBV7-3 and TRBJ2-7; 13 nucleotides align to TRBD2. Germline trimming cut 4 bases from V and 5 bases from J; bases unmatched to any gene: 5. The length of the CDR3 is 15 residues. Per germline, CDR1 SGHTA and CDR2 FQGTGA. The CDR3 reads CASSSWTSGGHEQYF. The CDR3 DNA sequence: TGTGCCAGCAGCTCGTGGACTAGCGGGGGCCACGAGCAGTACTTC.

This clonotype came up many times. The chain uses TRBV4-3 and TRBJ2-2; a possible D gene is TRBD2 (5 bases). The CDR3 is 14 residues long. Germline CDR1 is LGHNA and CDR2 is YSLEER. Trimming pared 4 bases from V and 6 bases from J, leaving 12 bases between. In DNA, the CDR3 is TGCGCCAGCAGCCGATCCCTAGCCTCCGGGGAGCTGTTTTTT. Amino acids: CASSRSLASGELFF.

This clonotype was observed at least ten times. V and J are TRBV3-1 and TRBJ2-7; D unclear. The CDR3 contains 14 residues. From germline, CDR1 is LGHDT and CDR2 YNNKEL (reference sequence). V lost 1 base and J 6 bases, leaving 13 bases between the germline ends. The CDR3 loop is CASSQGAGYGEQYF. CDR3 nucleotide sequence: TGTGCCAGCAGCCAAGGGGCAGGATATGGCGAGCAGTACTTC.

This clonotype was counted many times. The gene calls are TRBV4-2 and TRBJ1-2, with 9 bases aligning to TRBD1. CDR1 and CDR2 from the germline V gene are LGHNA and YNFKEQ. Trimming cost V 0 bases and J 6 bases; bases outside gene matches: 8. This CDR3 spans 16 amino acids. The CDR3: CASSQDVRTGDDGYTF. DNA for the CDR3: TGTGCCAGCAGCCAAGACGTCCGGACAGGGGATGATGGCTACACCTTC.

This clonotype was detected ten times or more. The chain carries TRBV4-1 and TRBJ2-2; D gene unclear. V shed 1 base and J shed 4 bases, with 7 bases lying between them. Germline lookup yields CDR1 MGHRA and CDR2 YSYEKL. The CDR3 extends over 14 amino acids. The CDR3 protein is CASSQVASTGELFF. The CDR3 coding sequence is TGCGCCAGCAGCCAAGTAGCTAGCACCGGGGAGCTGTTTTTT.

In its sample, this clonotype was seen many times. V and J are TRBV6-2 or TRBV6-3 and TRBJ1-5; perhaps TRBD1 as D (5 bases). The length of the CDR3 is 13 residues. Germline CDR1 and CDR2: MNHEY and SVGEGT. Trimming removed 5 bases from V and 5 bases from J, with 10 bases in between. CDR3 DNA sequence: TGTGCCAGCAGTCCCGGGGGGTATCAGCCCCAGCATTTT. Translated: CASSPGGYQPQHF.

This clonotype showed up many times. The CDR3 DNA reads TGCGCCAGCAGCTTGTCGTTCGGGACAAAATCGGCCGAGCAGTACTTC. It translates to CASSLSFGTKSAEQYF. The chain links TRBV5-1 to TRBJ2-7; D is perhaps TRBD1 (6 bases). This CDR3 contains 16 residues. Germline V gene data show CDR1 as SGHRS and CDR2 as YFSETQ. V was clipped by 1 base and J by 6 bases, with 20 bases between them.

This clonotype was detected ten times or more. The chain has TRBV20-1 and TRBJ2-1, with 9 nucleotides matching TRBD2. Germline-derived CDR1 and CDR2 are DFQATT and SNEGSKA (reference sequence). The length of the CDR3 is 16 residues. V lost 0 bases, J lost 2 bases, and 5 bases stayed unmatched. The DNA for the CDR3 is TGCAGTGCTAGAGAGCTGACTAGCGGTGCCTACAATGAGCAGTTCTTC. This encodes CSARELTSGAYNEQFF.

This clonotype was seen repeatedly, ten times or more. V gene TRBV5-1 combines with J gene TRBJ2-2; tentative D call: TRBD1 (5 bases). Germline V gives CDR1 SGHRS, CDR2 YFSETQ. CDR3 size: 14 residues. V lost 7 bases and J 4 bases, leaving 14 bases between the germline ends. The CDR3 reads CASYGTTGTGELFF. The CDR3 nucleotides are TGCGCCAGCTACGGTACTACAGGCACCGGGGAGCTGTTTTTT.

The chain couples TRBV6-1 to TRBJ1-6; D possibly corresponds to TRBD1 (6 bases). V lost 6 bases, J lost 7 bases, and 19 bases lay in between. This CDR3 has 16 residues. Germline assignment: CDR1 MNHNS and CDR2 SASEGT. The CDR3 coding sequence is TGTGCCAGCAGACGCGGGACACCACCAAGCAATTCACCCCTCCACTTT. Amino acids: CASRRGTPPSNSPLHF.

This clonotype showed up many times. The chain recombines TRBV7-2 with TRBJ2-1, with D hard to call. Germline V gene data show CDR1 as SGHTA and CDR2 as FQGNSA. The length of the CDR3 is 14 residues. V shed 1 base and J shed 0 bases, with 4 bases lying between them. The CDR3 nucleotides read TGTGCCAGCAGCTTAGTTAGCTCCTACAATGAGCAGTTCTTC. Amino acid sequence: CASSLVSSYNEQFF.

This clonotype was picked up many times. The V gene is TRBV11-2, the J gene TRBJ2-1, with D unclear. CDR1 is SGHAT, CDR2 FQNNGV, per germline. This CDR3 region has 13 residues. Trimming pared 1 base from V and 10 bases from J, leaving 11 bases between. The CDR3 DNA follows: TGTGCCAGCAGCTTAGTCGCGCAGGTAGAGCAGTTCTTC. Translating gives CASSLVAQVEQFF.

This clonotype was seen repeatedly, ten times or more. The rearrangement links TRBV6-1 to TRBJ2-3, with D possibly matching TRBD2 (5 bases). Germline values: CDR1 MNHNS, CDR2 SASEGT. The V gene lost 8 bases and the J gene lost 8 bases, with 11 bases spanning the gap. The CDR3 totals 11 residues. CDR3 sequence reads: CASVRVGTQYF. The CDR3 DNA follows: TGTGCCAGCGTGAGGGTCGGTACGCAGTATTTT.

This clonotype has just a few counts. The rearrangement joins TRBV5-5 to TRBJ2-1, with 7 bases aligning to TRBD1. The CDR3 consists of 15 residues. Germline V gene lookup returns CDR1 SGHKS and CDR2 YYEKEE (reference sequence). V was clipped by 4 bases and J by 6 bases; unmatched bases: 10. The DNA for the CDR3 is TGTGCCAGCAGCCCTCGGGACAGAGTTCCCAATGAGCAGTTCTTC. Protein: CASSPRDRVPNEQFF. Based on the CDR3 plus reference TRBV5-5 and TRBJ2-1, the full variable domain is DAGVTQSPTHLIKTRGQQVTLRCSPISGHKSVSWYQQVLGQGPQFIFQYYEKEERGRGNFPDRFSARQFPNYSSELNVNALLLGDSALYLCASSPRDRVPNEQFFGPGTRLTVL.

In this sample, this clonotype turned up many times. The rearrangement joins TRBV5-5 to TRBJ1-1; D possibly corresponds to TRBD1 (6 bases). V lost 4 bases and J 3 bases, leaving 16 bases between the germline ends. Germline CDR1 reads SGHKS; CDR2 reads YYEKEE (reference sequence). CDR3 length equals 15 residues. The CDR3 region is CASSPLQGQDTEAFF. In DNA, the CDR3 is TGTGCCAGCAGCCCCTTACAGGGTCAGGACACTGAAGCTTTCTTT.

This clonotype was found many times. The chain carries TRBV18 and TRBJ1-2; perhaps TRBD1 as D (5 bases). The V gene's germline CDR1 is KGHSH and CDR2 LQKENI. V lost 3 bases, J lost 5 bases, and 10 bases lay in between. This CDR3 has 13 residues. Here the CDR3 reads CASSPGGEYGYTF. The CDR3, as DNA: TGTGCCAGCTCACCGGGGGGAGAGTATGGCTACACCTTC.

There are a few counts of this clonotype. The chain links TRBV29-1 to TRBJ2-4, with D perhaps TRBD2 (5 bases). V was cut by 1 base and J by 1 base, with 20 bases left in between. The CDR3 contains 18 residues. Germline V gene sequence: CDR1 SQVTM, CDR2 ANQGSEA. The CDR3 DNA sequence: TGCAGCGTTGAAGGGCCCCTGACTAAGCGAGGGGCCAAAAACATTCAGTACTTC. Translated, it gives CSVEGPLTKRGAKNIQYF. Full variable domain (remainder filled in from reference TRBV29-1 and TRBJ2-4): SAVISQKPSRDICQRGTSLTIQCQVDSQVTMMFWYRQQPGQSLTLIATANQGSEATYESGFVIDKFPISRPNLTFSTLTVSNMSPEDSSIYLCSVEGPLTKRGAKNIQYFGAGTRLSVL.

This clonotype was detected many times. The chain carries TRBV29-1 and TRBJ1-1; D is unclear. Germline V gene data show CDR1 as SQVTM and CDR2 as ANQGSEA. The CDR3 contains 12 residues. For the CDR3, the DNA is TGCACCTTCGCGAAGGACCACACTGAAGCTTTCTTT. This translates into CTFAKDHTEAFF.

V and J are TRBV6-2 or TRBV6-3 and TRBJ2-3, with D unresolved. The CDR3 sequence is 15 residues long. V was shortened by 7 bases and J by 0 bases, with 14 bases between the two germline ends. Looked up from germline, CDR1 is MNHEY and CDR2 is SVGEGT. The CDR3 DNA reads as TGTGCCAGCACACAAACCCAACCTAGCACAGATACGCAGTATTTT. Residues: CASTQTQPSTDTQYF.

This clonotype was seen repeatedly, ten times or more. The chain has TRBV4-3 and TRBJ2-3; 7 bases match TRBD2. From germline, CDR1 is LGHNA and CDR2 YSLEER. V was pared by 4 bases and J by 1 base, with 8 bases of the junction left unmatched. The CDR3 has 16 residues. CDR3 residues: CASSRRLAARTDTQYF. CDR3 DNA sequence: TGCGCCAGCAGCCGCAGACTAGCCGCCCGCACAGATACGCAGTATTTT.